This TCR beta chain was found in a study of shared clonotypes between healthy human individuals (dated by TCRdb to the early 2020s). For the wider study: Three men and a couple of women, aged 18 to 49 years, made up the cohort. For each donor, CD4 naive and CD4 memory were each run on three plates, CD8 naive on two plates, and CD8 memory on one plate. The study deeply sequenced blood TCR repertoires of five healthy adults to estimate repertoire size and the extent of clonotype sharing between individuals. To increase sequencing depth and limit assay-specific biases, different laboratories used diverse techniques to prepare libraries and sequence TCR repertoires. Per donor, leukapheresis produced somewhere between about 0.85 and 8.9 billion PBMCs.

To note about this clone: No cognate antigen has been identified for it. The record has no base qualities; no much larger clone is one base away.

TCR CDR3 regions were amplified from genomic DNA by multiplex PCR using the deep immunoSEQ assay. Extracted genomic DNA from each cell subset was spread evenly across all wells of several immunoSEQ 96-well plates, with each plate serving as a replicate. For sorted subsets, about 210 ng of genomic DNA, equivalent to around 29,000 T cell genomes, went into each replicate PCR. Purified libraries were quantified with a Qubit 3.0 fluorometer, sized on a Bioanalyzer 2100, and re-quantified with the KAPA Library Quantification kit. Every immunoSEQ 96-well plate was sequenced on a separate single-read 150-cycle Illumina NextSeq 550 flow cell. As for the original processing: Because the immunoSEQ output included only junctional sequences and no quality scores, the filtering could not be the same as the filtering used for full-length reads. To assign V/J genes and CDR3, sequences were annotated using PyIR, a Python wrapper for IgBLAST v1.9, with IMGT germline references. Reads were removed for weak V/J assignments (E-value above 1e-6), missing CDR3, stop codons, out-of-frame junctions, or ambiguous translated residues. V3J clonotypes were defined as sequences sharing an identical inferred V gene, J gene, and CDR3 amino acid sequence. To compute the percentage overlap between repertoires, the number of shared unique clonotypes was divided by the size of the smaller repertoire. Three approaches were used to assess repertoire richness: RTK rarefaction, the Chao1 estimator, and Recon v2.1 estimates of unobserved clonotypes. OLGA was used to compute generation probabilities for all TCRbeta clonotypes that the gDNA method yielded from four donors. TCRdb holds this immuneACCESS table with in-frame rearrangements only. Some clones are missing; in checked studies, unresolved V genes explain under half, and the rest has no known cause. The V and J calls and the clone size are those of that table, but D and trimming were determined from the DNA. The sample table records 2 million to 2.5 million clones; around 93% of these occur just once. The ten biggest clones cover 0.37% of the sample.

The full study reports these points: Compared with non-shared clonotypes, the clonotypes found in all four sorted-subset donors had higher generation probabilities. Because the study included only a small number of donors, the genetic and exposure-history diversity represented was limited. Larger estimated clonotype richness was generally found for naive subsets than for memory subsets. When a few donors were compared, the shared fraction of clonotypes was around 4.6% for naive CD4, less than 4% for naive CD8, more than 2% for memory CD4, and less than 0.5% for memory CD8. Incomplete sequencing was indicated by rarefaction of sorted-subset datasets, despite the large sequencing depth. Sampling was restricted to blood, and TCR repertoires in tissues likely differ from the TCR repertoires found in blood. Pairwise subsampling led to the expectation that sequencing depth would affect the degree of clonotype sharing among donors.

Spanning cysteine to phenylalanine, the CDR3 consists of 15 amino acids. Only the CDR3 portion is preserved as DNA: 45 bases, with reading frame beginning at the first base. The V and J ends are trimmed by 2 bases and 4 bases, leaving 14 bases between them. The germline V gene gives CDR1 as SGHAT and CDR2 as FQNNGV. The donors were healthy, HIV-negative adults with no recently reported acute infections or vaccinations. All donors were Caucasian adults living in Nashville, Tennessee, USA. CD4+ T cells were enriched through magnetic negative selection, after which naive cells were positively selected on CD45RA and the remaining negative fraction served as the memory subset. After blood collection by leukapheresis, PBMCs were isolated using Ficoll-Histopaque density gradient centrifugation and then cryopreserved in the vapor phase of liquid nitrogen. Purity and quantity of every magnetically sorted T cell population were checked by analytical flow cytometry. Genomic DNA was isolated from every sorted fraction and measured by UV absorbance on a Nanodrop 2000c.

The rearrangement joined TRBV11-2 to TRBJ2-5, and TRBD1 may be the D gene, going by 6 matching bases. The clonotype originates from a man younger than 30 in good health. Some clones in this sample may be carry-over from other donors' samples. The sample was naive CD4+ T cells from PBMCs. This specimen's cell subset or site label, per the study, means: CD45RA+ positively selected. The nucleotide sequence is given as TGTGCCAGCAGCTTAACGCGCCAGGGGATAGAGACCCAGTACTTC. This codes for CASSLTRQGIETQYF.